The 14 T cell receptor beta chains reported below all come from one sample, sequenced in a study of T cell responses to AZD1222 COVID-19 vaccine. The protocol was immunoSEQ multiplex PCR, while the TCRdb copy is restricted to in-frame clones and leaves out a portion. The sample lists about 130,000 clones; 90% to 95% were seen once. This specimen consisted of peripheral blood, obtained on day 0 of AZD1222 vaccination. All receptors come from an adult in good health.

The gene calls are TRBV7-9 and TRBJ1-2; D is undetermined. This CDR3 spans 13 amino acids. Trimming stripped 3 bases from V and 3 bases from J, with 8 bases between. Germline CDR1 SEHNR, CDR2 FQNEAQ (reference sequence). The CDR3 nucleotides are TGTGCCAGCAGCTTCGTGGGTTACTATGGCTACACCTTC. Encoded protein: CASSFVGYYGYTF.

This sequence joins TRBV19 and TRBJ1-1; D is possibly TRBD1 (5 bases). CDR1 and CDR2 (germline): LNHDA, SQIVND (reference sequence). Trimming left V 9 bases short and J 5 bases short, with 19 bases between. The CDR3 sequence is 14 residues long. The CDR3 bases are TGTGCCAGCGAAAAGGGACCGACCTGGACTGAAGCTTTCTTT. Residues: CASEKGPTWTEAFF.

The table lists this clone with a count of one. This chain uses TRBV18 with TRBJ2-1; D is uncertain. The germline CDR1 and CDR2 sequences are KGHSH and LQKENI. The CDR3 totals 14 residues. Trimming shortened V by 3 bases and J by 2 bases, and 8 bases separated the two germline ends. As DNA, the CDR3 is TGTGCCAGCTCACCCGTCCGGGCCTACAATGAGCAGTTCTTC. As protein: CASSPVRAYNEQFF.

V gene TRBV7-9 combines with J gene TRBJ1-1; D gene unclear. Trimming left V 4 bases short and J 7 bases short, with 10 bases between. The CDR3 loop spans 12 amino acids. CDR1 and CDR2 from the germline V gene are SEHNR and FQNEAQ (reference sequence). The CDR3 nucleotides read TGTGCCAGCAGCTCGTATAATGTTGAAGCTTTCTTT. It specifies CASSSYNVEAFF.

This clone was detected only once. The gene calls are TRBV4-1 and TRBJ2-7; tentative D call: TRBD2 (6 bases). This CDR3 is 13 amino acids long. Trimming removed 6 bases from V and 7 bases from J, with 16 bases in between. Germline V gene sequence: CDR1 MGHRA, CDR2 YSYEKL. CDR3 nucleotide sequence: TGCGCCAGCAGTGCGGGGCCCTCAGAGGAGCAGTACTTC. Encoded protein: CASSAGPSEEQYF.

The sample holds one count of this clone. J is TRBJ1-1 and V is TRBV4-3, with 12 bases identical to TRBD1. CDR1 and CDR2 from the germline V gene are LGHNA and YSLEER. J was trimmed by 2 bases and V by 3 bases; bases with no gene match: 4. The CDR3 runs 16 residues. The CDR3 sequence is CASSQGQGAVNTEAFF. The CDR3 DNA follows: TGCGCCAGCAGCCAGGGACAGGGGGCGGTCAACACTGAAGCTTTCTTT.

The J gene is TRBJ2-3, the V gene TRBV21-1; the listed D gene, TRBD2, was not tested against the DNA. TRBV21-1 is a documented pseudogene. The CDR3 length is 16 residues. The CDR3 reads CASSKPVGAPNPRQYF. CDR3 sequence (DNA): TGTGCCAGCAGCAAACCCGTCGGAGCCCCCAATCCACGTCAGTATTTT.

This clone has only one observation. J is TRBJ2-7 and V is TRBV14; D uncertain. This CDR3 comprises 15 residues. Between the trimmed V and J ends, which lost 2 bases and 4 bases, there was a span of 15 bases. Per germline, CDR1 SGHDN and CDR2 FVKESK. The CDR3 coding sequence is TGTGCCAGCAGCCAACACAATGTTGAAGGGTACGAGCAGTACTTC. Amino acid sequence: CASSQHNVEGYEQYF.

CDR3 amino acids: CASSQRPGELFF. Here the CDR3 DNA reads TGTGCCAGCAGCCAAAGGCCCGGGGAGCTGTTTTTT. The genes are TRBV3-1 (or the pseudogene TRBV3-2) and TRBJ2-2, with no clear D. The CDR3 runs to 12 residues. Trimming shortened V by 2 bases and J by 6 bases, and 4 bases separated the two germline ends. Germline V gene sequence: CDR1 LGHDT, CDR2 YNNKEL (reference sequence).

A single count supports this clone. CDR3 sequence: CASSLGYGYTF. The CDR3 DNA reads as TGTGCCAGCAGCTTAGGCTATGGCTACACCTTC. This rearrangement joins TRBV11-2 to TRBJ1-2; D is unresolved. V was shortened by 1 base and J by 4 bases, with 1 base between the two germline ends. Germline-derived CDR1 and CDR2 are SGHAT and FQNNGV. The CDR3 extends over 11 amino acids.

The rearrangement joins TRBV30 to TRBJ1-5, with a tentative D call TRBD1 (6 bases). The CDR3 consists of 16 residues. CDR1 and CDR2 (germline): GTSNPN, SVGIG (reference sequence). The V end lost 1 base, the J end lost 6 bases, and 19 bases lay between the germline ends. The CDR3 loop is CAWSGGVGGAGQPQHF. The CDR3 coding sequence is TGTGCCTGGAGTGGAGGAGTAGGGGGGGCGGGTCAGCCCCAGCATTTT.

CDR3 region: CASSPAGAWGTQYF. The CDR3 region has the DNA TGCGCCAGCAGCCCAGCGGGGGCCTGGGGTACGCAGTATTTT. This chain joins TRBV5-1 and TRBJ2-3; 8 bases align to TRBD2. Germline-derived CDR1 and CDR2 are SGHRS and YFSETQ. The trim removed 4 bases at V and 8 bases at J, leaving 9 bases unmatched. The CDR3 has 14 amino acids.

J is TRBJ2-2 and V is TRBV5-4; D possibly matches TRBD1 or TRBD2 (5 bases each). Germline V gene lookup returns CDR1 SGHNT and CDR2 YYREEE (reference sequence). The CDR3 runs to 15 residues. The V and J ends lost 4 bases and 9 bases respectively, with 19 bases between them. The CDR3 here is CASSMDRGAARELFF. Here the CDR3 DNA reads TGTGCCAGCAGCATGGATCGAGGGGCCGCGAGGGAGCTGTTTTTT.

The rearrangement uses TRBV3-1 (or the pseudogene TRBV3-2) and TRBJ2-5; 9 nucleotides match TRBD2. V lost 6 bases, J lost 2 bases, and 4 bases stayed unmatched. This CDR3 is 14 amino acids long. The germline V gene encodes CDR1 LGHDT and CDR2 YNNKEL (reference sequence). The CDR3 sequence is CASSLAGTQETQYF. In DNA form, the CDR3 reads TGTGCCAGCAGTCTAGCGGGGACACAAGAGACCCAGTACTTC.